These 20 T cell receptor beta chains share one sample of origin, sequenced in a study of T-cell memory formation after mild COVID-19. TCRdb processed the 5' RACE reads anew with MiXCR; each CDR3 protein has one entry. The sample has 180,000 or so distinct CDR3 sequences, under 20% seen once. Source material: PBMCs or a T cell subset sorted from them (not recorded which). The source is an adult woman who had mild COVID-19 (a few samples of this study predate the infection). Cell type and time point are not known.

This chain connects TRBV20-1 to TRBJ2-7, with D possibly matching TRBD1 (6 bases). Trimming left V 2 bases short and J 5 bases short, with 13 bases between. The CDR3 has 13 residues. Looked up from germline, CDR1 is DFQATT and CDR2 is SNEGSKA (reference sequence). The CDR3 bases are TGCAGTGCTAGAAACCAGGGGTTGGACGAGCAGTACTTC. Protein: CSARNQGLDEQYF.

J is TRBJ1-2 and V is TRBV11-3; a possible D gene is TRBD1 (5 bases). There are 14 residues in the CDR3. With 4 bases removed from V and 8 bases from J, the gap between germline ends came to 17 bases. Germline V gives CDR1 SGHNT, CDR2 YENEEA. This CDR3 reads CASSSTQGLGGYTF. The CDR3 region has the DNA TGTGCCAGCAGCTCAACCCAGGGCCTTGGGGGCTACACCTTC. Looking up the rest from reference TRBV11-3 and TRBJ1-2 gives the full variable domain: EAGVVQSPRYKIIEKKQPVAFWCNPISGHNTLYWYLQNLGQGPELLIRYENEEAVDDSQLPKDRFSAERLKGVDSTLKIQPAELGDSAVYLCASSSTQGLGGYTFGSGTRLTVV.

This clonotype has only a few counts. CDR3 nucleotide sequence: TGTGCCAGCGAAGACAGCACGGAAGCTTTCTTT. This translates into CASEDSTEAFF. The V gene is TRBV7-9, the J gene TRBJ1-1; weak D call: TRBD1 (5 bases). The CDR3 runs to 11 residues. Per germline, CDR1 SEHNR and CDR2 FQNEAQ (reference sequence). The V end lost 8 bases, the J end lost 8 bases, and 12 bases lay between the germline ends.

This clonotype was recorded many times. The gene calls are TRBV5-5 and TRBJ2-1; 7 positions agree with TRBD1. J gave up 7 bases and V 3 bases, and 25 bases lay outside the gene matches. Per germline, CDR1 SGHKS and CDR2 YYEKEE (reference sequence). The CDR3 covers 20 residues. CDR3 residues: CASSSRQGQWEYGQGNEQFF. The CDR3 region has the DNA TGTGCCAGCAGCTCGCGACAGGGTCAATGGGAGTACGGTCAAGGGAATGAGCAGTTCTTC.

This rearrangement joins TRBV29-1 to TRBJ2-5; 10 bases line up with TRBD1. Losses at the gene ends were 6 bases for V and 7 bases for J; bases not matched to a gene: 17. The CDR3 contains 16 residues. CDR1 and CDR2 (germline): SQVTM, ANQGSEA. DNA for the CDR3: TGCAGCGTGGACAGGGGGAATGAAGGGACAAGAGTGACCCAGTACTTC. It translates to CSVDRGNEGTRVTQYF.

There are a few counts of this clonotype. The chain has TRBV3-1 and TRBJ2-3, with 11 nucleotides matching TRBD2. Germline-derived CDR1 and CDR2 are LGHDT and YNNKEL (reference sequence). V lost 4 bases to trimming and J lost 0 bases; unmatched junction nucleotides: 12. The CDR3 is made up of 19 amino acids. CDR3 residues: CASSRRVLAGGPSTDTQYF. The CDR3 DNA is TGTGCCAGCAGCCGAAGAGTCTTAGCGGGGGGGCCAAGCACAGATACGCAGTATTTT.

The chain's CDR3 is CASSVEGRDTEAFF. CDR3 bases: TGTGCCAGCAGCGTAGAGGGTAGGGACACTGAAGCTTTCTTT. The chain employs TRBV9 and TRBJ1-1; D unresolved. Trimming cost V 0 bases and J 3 bases, with 9 bases left between them. CDR3 length: 14 residues. Germline CDR1 and CDR2: SGDLS and YYNGEE.

The CDR3 nucleotides are TGTGCCAGTAGTCTCTTCTCGGGACAGGGATATAGCTCTGGGGCCAACGTCCTGACTTTC. Translated: CASSLFSGQGYSSGANVLTF. V and J are TRBV19 and TRBJ2-6; TRBD1 matches at 9 bases. The CDR3 sequence is 20 residues long. The V segment lost 5 bases and the J segment 0 bases; nucleotides outside the gene matches: 14. Germline lookup yields CDR1 LNHDA and CDR2 SQIVND (reference sequence).

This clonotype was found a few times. The CDR3 nucleotides read TGTGCCAGCAGCCGGTCCTTAGCGGGGTCGAACACCGGGGAGCTGTTTTTT. Protein product: CASSRSLAGSNTGELFF. The chain uses TRBV4-2 and TRBJ2-2; 8 nucleotides line up with TRBD2. CDR1 is LGHNA and CDR2 is YNFKEQ in the germline V gene. V lost 4 bases and J lost 0; bases outside the gene matches: 7. CDR3 length: 17 amino acids.

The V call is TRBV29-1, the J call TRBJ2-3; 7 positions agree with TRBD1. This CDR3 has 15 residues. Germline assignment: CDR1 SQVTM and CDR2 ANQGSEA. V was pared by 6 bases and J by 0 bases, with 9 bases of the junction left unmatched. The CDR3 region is CSVAVGTDSTDTQYF. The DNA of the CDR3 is TGCAGCGTGGCTGTGGGGACAGATAGCACAGATACGCAGTATTTT.

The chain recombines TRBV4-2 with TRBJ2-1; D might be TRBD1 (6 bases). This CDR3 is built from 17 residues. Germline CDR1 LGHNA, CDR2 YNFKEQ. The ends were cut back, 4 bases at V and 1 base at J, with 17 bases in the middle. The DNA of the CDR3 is TGTGCCAGCAGCCTAATGATACAGGGTGGGTCCTACAATGAGCAGTTCTTC. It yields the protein CASSLMIQGGSYNEQFF.

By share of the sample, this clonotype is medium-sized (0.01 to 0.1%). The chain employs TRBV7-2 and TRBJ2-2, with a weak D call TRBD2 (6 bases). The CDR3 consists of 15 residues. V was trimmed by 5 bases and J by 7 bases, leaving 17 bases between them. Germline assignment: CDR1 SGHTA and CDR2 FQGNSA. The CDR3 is CASSARLGGDGELFF. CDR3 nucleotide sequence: TGTGCCAGCAGCGCCCGACTAGGAGGGGACGGGGAGCTGTTTTTT.

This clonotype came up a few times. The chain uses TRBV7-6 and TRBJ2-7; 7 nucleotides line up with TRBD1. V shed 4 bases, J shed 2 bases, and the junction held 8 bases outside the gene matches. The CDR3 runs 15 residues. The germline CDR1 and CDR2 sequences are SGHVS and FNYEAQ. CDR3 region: CASSSSGGSPYEQYF. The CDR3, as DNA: TGTGCCAGCAGCTCTTCAGGGGGATCCCCCTACGAGCAGTACTTC.

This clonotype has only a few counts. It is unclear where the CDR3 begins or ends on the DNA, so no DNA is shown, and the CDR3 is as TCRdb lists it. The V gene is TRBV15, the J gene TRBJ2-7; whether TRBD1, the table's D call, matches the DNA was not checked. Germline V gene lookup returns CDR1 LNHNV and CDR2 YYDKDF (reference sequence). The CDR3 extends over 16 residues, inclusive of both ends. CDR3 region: CATSREGRAGLGKQYF.

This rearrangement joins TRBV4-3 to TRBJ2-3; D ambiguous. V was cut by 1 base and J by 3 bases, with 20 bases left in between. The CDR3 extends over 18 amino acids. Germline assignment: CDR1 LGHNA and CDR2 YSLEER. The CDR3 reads CASSQVHLEQIKTDTQYF. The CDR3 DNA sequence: TGCGCCAGCAGCCAAGTTCATTTGGAGCAGATAAAGACAGATACGCAGTATTTT.

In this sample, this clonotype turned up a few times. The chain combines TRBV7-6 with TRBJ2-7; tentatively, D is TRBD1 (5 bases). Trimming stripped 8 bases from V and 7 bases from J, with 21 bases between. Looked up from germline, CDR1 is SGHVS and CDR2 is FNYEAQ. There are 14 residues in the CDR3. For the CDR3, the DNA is TGTGCCAGCTCTGGGCGAGTTGGGGCAAGGGAGCAGTACTTC. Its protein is CASSGRVGAREQYF.

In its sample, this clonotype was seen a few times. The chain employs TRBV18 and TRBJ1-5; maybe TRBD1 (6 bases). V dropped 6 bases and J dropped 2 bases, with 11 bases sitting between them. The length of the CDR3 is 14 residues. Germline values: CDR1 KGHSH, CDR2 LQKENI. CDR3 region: CASSQGGGNQPQHF. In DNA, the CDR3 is TGTGCCAGCTCGCAAGGGGGGGGCAATCAGCCCCAGCATTTT.

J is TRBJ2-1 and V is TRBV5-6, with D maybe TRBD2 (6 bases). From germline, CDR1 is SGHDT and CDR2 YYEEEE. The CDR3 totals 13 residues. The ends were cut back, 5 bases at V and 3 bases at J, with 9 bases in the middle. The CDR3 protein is CASSRRVYNEQFF. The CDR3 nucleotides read TGTGCCAGCAGTAGGAGGGTCTACAATGAGCAGTTCTTC.

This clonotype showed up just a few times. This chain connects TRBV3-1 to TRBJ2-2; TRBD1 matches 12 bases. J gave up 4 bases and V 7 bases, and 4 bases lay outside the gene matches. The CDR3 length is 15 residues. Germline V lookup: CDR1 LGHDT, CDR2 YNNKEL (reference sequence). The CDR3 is CASKGQGAPTGELFF. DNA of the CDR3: TGTGCCAGCAAGGGACAGGGGGCGCCCACCGGGGAGCTGTTTTTT.

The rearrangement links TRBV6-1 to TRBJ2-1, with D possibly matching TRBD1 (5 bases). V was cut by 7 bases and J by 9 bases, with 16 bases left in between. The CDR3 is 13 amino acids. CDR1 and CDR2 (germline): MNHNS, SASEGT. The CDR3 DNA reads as TGTGCCAGCACCTTAATTCAGGGCCGTGAGCAGTTCTTC. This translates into CASTLIQGREQFF.